Below are 3 T cell receptor beta chains sequenced from a single sample in a study of cytomegalovirus exposure and HLA in healthy donors. The study ran its PCR with 60 Vbeta and 13 Jbeta primers. Only in-frame clones appear in the TCRdb table, and some are missing; sequencing was by immunoSEQ multiplex PCR. Of around 190,000 clones detected, approximately 70% appear once; the ten largest clones hold about 3.1%. Sequencing was done on a sample of PBMCs. These receptors were obtained from a woman aged 25 to 39 in good health and CMV-seropositive.

This clone was detected once. The chain has TRBV27 and TRBJ1-2, with 8 bases that match TRBD1. The CDR3 runs 13 residues. The V and J ends lost 3 bases and 10 bases, in that order; junction bases with no gene match: 7. Germline V CDR1 and CDR2: MNHEY, SMNVEV (reference sequence). The CDR3 nucleotides read TGTGCCAGCAGTTTGCAGGGGGCGAATAACTACACCTTC. It translates to CASSLQGANNYTF.

This clone was detected once. The genes are TRBV10-3 and TRBJ2-7; 7 bases match TRBD1. Germline V CDR1 and CDR2: ENHRY, SYGVKD. This CDR3 spans 15 amino acids. V lost 0 bases, J lost 3 bases, and 5 bases stayed unmatched. CDR3 in DNA: TGTGCCATCAGTGAGTCAGGGGGCCAATTCTACGAGCAGTACTTC. Protein: CAISESGGQFYEQYF.

The chain recombines TRBV5-6 with TRBJ1-5; 7 bases agree with TRBD1. This CDR3 comprises 18 residues. Germline V gives CDR1 SGHDT, CDR2 YYEEEE. Trimming took 0 bases from V and 0 from J; bases not matched to a gene: 9. CDR3 protein: CASSLGSGGISSNQPQHF. In DNA, the CDR3 is TGTGCCAGCAGCTTGGGGTCAGGGGGAATCTCTAGCAATCAGCCCCAGCATTTT.